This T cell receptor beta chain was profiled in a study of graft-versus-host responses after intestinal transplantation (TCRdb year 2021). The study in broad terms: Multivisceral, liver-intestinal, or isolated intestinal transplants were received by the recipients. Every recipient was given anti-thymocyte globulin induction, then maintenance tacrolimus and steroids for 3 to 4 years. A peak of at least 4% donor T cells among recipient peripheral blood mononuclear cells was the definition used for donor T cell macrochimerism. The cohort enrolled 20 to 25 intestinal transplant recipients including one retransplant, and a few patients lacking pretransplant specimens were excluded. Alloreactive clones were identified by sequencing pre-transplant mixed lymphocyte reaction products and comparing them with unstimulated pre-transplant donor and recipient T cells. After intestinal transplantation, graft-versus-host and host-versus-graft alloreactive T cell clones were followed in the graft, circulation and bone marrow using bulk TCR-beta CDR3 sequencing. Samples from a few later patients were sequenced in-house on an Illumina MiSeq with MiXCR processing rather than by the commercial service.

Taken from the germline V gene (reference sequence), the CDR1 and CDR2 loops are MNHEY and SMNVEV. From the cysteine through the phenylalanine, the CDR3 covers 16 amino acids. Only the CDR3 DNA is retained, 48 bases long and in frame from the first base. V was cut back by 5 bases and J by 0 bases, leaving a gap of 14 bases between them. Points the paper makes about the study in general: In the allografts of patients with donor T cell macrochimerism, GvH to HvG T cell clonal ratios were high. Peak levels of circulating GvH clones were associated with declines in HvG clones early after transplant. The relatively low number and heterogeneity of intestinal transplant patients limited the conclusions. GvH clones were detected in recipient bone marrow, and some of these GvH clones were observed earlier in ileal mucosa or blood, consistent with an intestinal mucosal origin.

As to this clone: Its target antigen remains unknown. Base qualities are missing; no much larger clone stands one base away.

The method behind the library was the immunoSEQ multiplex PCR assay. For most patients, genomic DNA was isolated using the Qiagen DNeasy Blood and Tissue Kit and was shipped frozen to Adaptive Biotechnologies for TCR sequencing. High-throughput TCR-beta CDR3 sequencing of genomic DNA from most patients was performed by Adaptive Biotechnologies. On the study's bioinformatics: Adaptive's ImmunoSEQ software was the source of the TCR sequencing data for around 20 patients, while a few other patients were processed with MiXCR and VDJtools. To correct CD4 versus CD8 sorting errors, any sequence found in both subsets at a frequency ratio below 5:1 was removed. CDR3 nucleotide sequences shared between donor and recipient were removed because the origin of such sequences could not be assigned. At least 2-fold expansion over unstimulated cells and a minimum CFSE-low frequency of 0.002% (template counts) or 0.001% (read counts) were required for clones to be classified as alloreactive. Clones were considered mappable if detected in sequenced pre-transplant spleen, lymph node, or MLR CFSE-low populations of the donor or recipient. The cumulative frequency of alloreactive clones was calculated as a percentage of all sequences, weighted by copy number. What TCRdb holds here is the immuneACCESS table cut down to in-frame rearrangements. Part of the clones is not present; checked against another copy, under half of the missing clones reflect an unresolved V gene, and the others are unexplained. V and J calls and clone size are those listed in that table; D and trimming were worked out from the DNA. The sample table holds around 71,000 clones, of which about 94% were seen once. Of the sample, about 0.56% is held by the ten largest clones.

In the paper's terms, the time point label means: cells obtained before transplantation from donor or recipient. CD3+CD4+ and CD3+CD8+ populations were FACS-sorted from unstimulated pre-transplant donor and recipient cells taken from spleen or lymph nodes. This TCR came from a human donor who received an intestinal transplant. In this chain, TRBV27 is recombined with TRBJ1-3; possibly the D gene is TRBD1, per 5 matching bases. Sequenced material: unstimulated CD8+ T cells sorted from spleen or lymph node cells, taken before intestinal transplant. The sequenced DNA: TGTGCCAGCAGTCGCCTCCCCAGGGTCTCTGGAAACACCATATATTTT. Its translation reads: CASSRLPRVSGNTIYF.